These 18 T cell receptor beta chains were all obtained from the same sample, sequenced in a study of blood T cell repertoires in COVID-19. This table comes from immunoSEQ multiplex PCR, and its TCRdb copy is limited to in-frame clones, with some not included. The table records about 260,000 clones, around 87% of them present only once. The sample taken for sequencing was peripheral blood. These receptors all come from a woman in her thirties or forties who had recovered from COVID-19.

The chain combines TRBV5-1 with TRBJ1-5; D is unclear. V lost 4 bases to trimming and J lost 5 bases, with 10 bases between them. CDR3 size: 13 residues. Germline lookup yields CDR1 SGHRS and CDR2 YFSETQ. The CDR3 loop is CASSEQPHQPQHF. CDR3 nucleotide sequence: TGCGCCAGCAGCGAACAGCCCCATCAGCCCCAGCATTTT.

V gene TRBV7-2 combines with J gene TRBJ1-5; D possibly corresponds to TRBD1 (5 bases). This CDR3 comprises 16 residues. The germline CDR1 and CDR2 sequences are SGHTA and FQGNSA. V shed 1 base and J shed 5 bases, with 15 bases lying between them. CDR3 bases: TGTGCCAGCAGCTTAGTTTATGGGGTACAGGATCAGCCCCAGCATTTT. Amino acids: CASSLVYGVQDQPQHF.

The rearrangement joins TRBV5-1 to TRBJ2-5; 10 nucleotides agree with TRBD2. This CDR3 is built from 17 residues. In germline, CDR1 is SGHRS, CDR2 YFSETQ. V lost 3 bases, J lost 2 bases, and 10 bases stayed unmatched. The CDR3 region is CASSWYSGGTLQETQYF. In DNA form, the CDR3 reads TGCGCCAGCAGCTGGTATAGCGGGGGGACCTTACAAGAGACCCAGTACTTC. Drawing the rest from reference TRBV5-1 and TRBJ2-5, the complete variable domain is KAGVTQTPRYLIKTRGQQVTLSCSPISGHRSVSWYQQTPGQGLQFLFEYFSETQRNKGNFPGRFSGRQFSNSRSEMNVSTLELGDSALYLCASSWYSGGTLQETQYFGPGTRLLVL.

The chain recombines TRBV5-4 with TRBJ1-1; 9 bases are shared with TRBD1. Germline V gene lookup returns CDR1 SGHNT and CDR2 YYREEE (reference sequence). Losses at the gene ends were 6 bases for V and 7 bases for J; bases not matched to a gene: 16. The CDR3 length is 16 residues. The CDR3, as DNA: TGTGCCAGCACCCCTAACCCGGGACAGGGCCAGAGTGAAGCTTTCTTT. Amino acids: CASTPNPGQGQSEAFF.

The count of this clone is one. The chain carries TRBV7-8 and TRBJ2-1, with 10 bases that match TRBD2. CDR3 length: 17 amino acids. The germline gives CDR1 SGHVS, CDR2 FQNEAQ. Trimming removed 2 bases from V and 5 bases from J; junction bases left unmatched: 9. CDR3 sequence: CASSLFVSGGRDNEQFF. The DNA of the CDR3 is TGTGCCAGCAGCTTATTTGTTAGCGGGGGGCGGGACAATGAGCAGTTCTTC. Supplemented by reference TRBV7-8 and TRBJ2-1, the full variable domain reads GAGVSQSPRYKVAKRGQDVALRCDPISGHVSLFWYQQALGQGPEFLTYFQNEAQLDKSGLPSDRFFAERPEGSVSTLKIQRTQQEDSAVYLCASSLFVSGGRDNEQFFGPGTRLTVL.

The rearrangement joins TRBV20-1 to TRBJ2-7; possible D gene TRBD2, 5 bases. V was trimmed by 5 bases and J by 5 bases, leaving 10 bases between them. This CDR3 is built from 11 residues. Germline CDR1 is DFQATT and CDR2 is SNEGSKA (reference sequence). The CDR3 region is CSAPEGDEQYF. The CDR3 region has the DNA TGCAGTGCTCCTGAGGGTGACGAGCAGTACTTC.

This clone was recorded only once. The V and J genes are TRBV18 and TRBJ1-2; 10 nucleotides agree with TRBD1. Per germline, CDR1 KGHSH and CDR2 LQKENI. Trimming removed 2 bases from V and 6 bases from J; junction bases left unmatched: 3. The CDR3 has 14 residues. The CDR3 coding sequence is TGTGCCAGCTCACCAGCGACAGGGGGCGATGGCTACACCTTC. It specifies CASSPATGGDGYTF.

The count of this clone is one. As DNA, the CDR3 is TGTGCCAGCAGCTGGGACAGGGGGTGGCAGTACTTC. This gives the protein CASSWDRGWQYF. The chain is built from TRBV7-2 and TRBJ2-7; 11 bases are shared with TRBD1. After removal of 4 bases from V and 9 bases from J, the junction contained 2 bases not matched to a gene. CDR3 length: 12 residues. CDR1 SGHTA and CDR2 FQGNSA come from the germline V gene.

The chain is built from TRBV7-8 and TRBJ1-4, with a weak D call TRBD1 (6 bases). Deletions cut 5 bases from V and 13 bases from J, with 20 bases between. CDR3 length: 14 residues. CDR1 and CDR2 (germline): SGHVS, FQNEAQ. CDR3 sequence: CASSASGHPMGLFF. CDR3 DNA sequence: TGTGCCAGCAGCGCCTCGGGACATCCGATGGGACTGTTTTTT.

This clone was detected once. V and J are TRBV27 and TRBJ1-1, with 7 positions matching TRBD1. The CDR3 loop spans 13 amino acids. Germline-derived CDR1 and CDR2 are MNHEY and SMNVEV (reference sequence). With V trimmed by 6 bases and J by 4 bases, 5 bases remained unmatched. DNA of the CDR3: TGTGCCAGCAGACAGGGGCGCCTCACTGAAGCTTTCTTT. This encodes CASRQGRLTEAFF.

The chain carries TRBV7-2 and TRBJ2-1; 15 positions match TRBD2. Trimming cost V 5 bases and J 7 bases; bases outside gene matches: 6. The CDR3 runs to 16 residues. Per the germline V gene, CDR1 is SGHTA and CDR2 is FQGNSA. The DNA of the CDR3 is TGTGCCAGCAGCCGGACTAGCGGGGGGGCCAAAAATGAGCAGTTCTTC. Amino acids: CASSRTSGGAKNEQFF.

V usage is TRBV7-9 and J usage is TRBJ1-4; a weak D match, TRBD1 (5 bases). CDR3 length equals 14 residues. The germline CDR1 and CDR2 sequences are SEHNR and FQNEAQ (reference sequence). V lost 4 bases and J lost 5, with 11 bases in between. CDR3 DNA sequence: TGTGCCAGCAGCTCCCGACAGTCGAATGAAAAACTGTTTTTT. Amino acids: CASSSRQSNEKLFF.

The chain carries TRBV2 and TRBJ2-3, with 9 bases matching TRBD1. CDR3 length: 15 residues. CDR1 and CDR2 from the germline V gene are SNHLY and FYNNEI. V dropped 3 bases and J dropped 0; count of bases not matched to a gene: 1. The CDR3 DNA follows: TGTGCCAGCAGTGAGGGACAGGGCAGCACAGATACGCAGTATTTT. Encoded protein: CASSEGQGSTDTQYF. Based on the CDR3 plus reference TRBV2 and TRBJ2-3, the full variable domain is EPEVTQTPSHQVTQMGQEVILRCVPISNHLYFYWYRQILGQKVEFLVSFYNNEISEKSEIFDDQFSVERPDGSNFTLKIRSTKLEDSAMYFCASSEGQGSTDTQYFGPGTRLTVL.

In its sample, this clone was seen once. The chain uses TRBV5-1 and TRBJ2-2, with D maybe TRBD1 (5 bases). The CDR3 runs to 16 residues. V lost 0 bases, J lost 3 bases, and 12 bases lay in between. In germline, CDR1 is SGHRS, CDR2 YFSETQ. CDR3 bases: TGCGCCAGCAGCTTGGCTGGGGCAGATTACACCGGGGAGCTGTTTTTT. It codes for CASSLAGADYTGELFF.

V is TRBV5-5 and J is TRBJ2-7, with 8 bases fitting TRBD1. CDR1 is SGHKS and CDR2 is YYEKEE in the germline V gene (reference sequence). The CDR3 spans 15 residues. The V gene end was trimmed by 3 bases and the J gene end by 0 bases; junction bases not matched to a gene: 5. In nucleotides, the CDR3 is TGTGCCAGCAGCTGGGGACAGGCACCCTCCTACGAGCAGTACTTC. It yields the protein CASSWGQAPSYEQYF.

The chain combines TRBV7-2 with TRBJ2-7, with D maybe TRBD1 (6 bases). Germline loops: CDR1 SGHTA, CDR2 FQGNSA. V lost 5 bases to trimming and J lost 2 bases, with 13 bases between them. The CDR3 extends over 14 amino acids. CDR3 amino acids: CASSADRVTYEQYF. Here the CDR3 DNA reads TGTGCCAGCAGCGCGGACAGAGTTACCTACGAGCAGTACTTC.

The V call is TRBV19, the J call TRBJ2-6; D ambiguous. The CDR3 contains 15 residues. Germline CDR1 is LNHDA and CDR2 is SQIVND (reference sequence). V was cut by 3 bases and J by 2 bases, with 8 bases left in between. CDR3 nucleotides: TGTGCCAGTAGTATGTTATTAGCTGGGGCCAACGTCCTGACTTTC. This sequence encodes CASSMLLAGANVLTF. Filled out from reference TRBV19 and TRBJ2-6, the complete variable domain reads DGGITQSPKYLFRKEGQNVTLSCEQNLNHDAMYWYRQDPGQGLRLIYYSQIVNDFQKGDIAEGYSVSREKKESFPLTVTSAQKNPTAFYLCASSMLLAGANVLTFGAGSRLTVL.

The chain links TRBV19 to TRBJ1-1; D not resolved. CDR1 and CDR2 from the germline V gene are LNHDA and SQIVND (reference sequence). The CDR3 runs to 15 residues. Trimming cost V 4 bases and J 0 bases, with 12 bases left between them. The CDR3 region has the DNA TGTGCCAGTAGTAACCCCAGGAAGATGAACACTGAAGCTTTCTTT. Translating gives CASSNPRKMNTEAFF.